This T cell receptor beta chain was recorded in a study of regulatory T cells in long-lasting Graves disease. Turning to the study itself: Over-5-year antithyroid drug use with positive TSH receptor antibodies defined persistent Graves' disease in the study. Study results and limitations: Under persistent disease, TRBV28, TRBJ1-2 and TRBJ2-5 were used preferentially.

This clonotype was found a few times. Antigen unknown. Library construction for TCR beta used iRepertoire HTBI primers and Arm-PCR of CDR3 regions. Each CDR3 protein is one row after TCRdb ran MiXCR on the multiplex PCR reads. Of about 470,000 distinct CDR3 sequences in the sample, roughly 21% were seen once. Time point of the sample: persistent/refractory GD, antithyroid drugs over 5 years with positive TRAb. Researchers made the TCR library from RNA that was extracted from PBMCs. The CDR3 is 14 amino acids. Germline V lookup: CDR1 MNHEY, CDR2 SMNVEV (reference sequence). Trimming shortened V by 4 bases and J by 5 bases, and 14 bases separated the two germline ends.

The chain employs TRBV27 and TRBJ2-5; D possibly corresponds to TRBD1 (6 bases). The receptor's source is a female donor with Graves disease. Sequencing used peripheral blood mononuclear cells (PBMCs), obtained when the disease was refractory, from a patient treated with antithyroid drugs. CDR3 loop: CASSSTGYGETQYF. DNA of the CDR3: TGTGCCAGCAGTTCCACAGGGTACGGGGAGACCCAGTACTTC.